This TCR beta chain emerged from a study of glioma-infiltrating T cells after dendritic cell vaccination. Study in general: Patients received three intradermal dendritic cell vaccine injections at biweekly intervals.

The primer mix had 60 V beta and 13 J beta primers. Some clones are missing from TCRdb's copy, which holds only in-frame ones; the method was immunoSEQ multiplex PCR. Seen here are roughly 100,000 clones, around 89% observed once, and the top ten hold over 2.5%. This CDR3 has 15 amino acids. Per germline, CDR1 SNHLY and CDR2 FYNNEI. Trimming took 6 bases from V and 0 from J; bases not matched to a gene: 4. Indicated time point: after dendritic cell vaccination, including at tumor progression/relapse. All glioblastoma patients lacked an isocitrate dehydrogenase mutation. The chain carries TRBV2 and TRBJ1-5; 8 nucleotides line up with TRBD1. This clonotype originated in a human donor with glioblastoma. This material consisted of blood, taken after dendritic cell vaccination. The CDR3 spells CASSNDRGSNQPQHF. The DNA of the CDR3 is TGTGCCAGCAGCAACGACAGGGGTAGCAATCAGCCCCAGCATTTT.